This TCR beta chain stems from a study of identical twins. Points from the study as a whole: The more abundant beta clonotypes in cord blood had fewer insertions, and memory repertoires did not show this. Among monozygotic twins, out-of-frame TCR alpha sharing exceeded what models predicted. Researchers reported weaker excess twin sharing in beta out-of-frame sequences.

As for this clonotype: Its antigen is not identified.

MiXCR, run by TCRdb on the 5' RACE reads, gives a single entry per CDR3 protein. Found here are 450,000 or so distinct CDR3 sequences, approximately 15% of them singletons; the top ten hold about 0.94%. Germline CDR1 reads SQVTM; CDR2 reads ANQGSEA. This CDR3 is built from 12 residues. V lost 4 bases to trimming and J lost 3 bases, with 9 bases between them. These sequences were also reported in another study, on yellow fever vaccine responses in identical twins.

The source of this sequence is a woman aged 18-30 years in good health. J is TRBJ2-5 and V is TRBV29-1; no reliable D call. Sequenced material: CD4+ T cells sorted from blood. Here the CDR3 DNA reads TGCAGCGTTGTAGGTGAGGAAGAGACCCAGTACTTC. Protein: CSVVGEEETQYF.